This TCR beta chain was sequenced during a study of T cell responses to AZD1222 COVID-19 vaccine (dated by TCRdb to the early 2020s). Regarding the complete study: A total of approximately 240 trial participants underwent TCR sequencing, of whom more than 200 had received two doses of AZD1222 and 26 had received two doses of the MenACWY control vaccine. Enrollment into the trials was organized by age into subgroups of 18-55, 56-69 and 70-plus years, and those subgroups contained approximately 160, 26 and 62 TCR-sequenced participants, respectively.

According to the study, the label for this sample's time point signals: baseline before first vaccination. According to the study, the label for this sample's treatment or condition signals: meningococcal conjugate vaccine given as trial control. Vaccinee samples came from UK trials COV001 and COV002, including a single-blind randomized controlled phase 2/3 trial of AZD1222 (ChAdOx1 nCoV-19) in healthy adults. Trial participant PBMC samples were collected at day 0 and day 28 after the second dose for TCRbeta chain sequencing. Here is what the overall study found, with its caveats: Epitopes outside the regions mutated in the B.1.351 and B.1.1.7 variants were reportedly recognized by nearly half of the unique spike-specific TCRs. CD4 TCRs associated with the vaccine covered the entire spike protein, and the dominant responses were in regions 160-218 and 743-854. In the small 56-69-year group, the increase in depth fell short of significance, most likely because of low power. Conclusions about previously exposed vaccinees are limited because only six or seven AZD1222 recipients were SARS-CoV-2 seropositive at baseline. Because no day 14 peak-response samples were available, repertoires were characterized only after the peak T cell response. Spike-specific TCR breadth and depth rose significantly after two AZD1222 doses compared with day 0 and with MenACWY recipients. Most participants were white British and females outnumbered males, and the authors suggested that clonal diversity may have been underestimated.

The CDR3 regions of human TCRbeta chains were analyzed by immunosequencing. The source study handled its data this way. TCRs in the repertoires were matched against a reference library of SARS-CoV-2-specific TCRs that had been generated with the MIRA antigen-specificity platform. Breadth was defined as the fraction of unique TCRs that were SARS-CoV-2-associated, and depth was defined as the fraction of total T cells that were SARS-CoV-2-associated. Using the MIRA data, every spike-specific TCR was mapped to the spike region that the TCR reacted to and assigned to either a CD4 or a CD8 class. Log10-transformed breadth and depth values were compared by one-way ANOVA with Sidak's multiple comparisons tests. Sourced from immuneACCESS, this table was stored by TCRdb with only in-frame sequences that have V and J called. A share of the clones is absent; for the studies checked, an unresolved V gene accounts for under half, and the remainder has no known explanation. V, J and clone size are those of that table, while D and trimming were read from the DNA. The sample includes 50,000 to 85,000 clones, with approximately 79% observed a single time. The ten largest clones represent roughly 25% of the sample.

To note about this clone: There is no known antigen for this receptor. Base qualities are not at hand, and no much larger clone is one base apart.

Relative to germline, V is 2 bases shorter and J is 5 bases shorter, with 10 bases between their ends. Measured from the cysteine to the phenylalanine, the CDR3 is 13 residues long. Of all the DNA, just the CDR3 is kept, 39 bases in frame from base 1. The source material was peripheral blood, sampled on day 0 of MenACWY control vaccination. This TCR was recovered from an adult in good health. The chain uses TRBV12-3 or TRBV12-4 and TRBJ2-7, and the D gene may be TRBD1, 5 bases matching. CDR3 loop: CASSLSQGHEQYF. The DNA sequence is TGTGCCAGCAGTTTATCCCAGGGCCACGAGCAGTACTTC.